This entry lists 23 T cell receptor beta chains sequenced from one sample in a study of technical replicates of blood from a handful of donors. Libraries were prepared by immunoSEQ multiplex PCR; TCRdb keeps only in-frame clonotypes and omits some of them. There are roughly 79,000 clones in the sample; nearly 96% occur only once, and approximately 0.4% lies in the top ten. The sequenced material came from T cells isolated from PBMCs. Receptors originate from a human donor in good health.

The chain uses TRBV15 and TRBJ2-7, with D perhaps matching TRBD2 (5 bases). The CDR3 is 14 residues long. Germline CDR1 and CDR2: LNHNV and YYDKDF (reference sequence). V was clipped by 5 bases and J by 3 bases, with 14 bases between them. In DNA, the CDR3 is TGTGCCACCAGCTATAAACCCGGGAACTACGAGCAGTACTTC. Translation gives CATSYKPGNYEQYF.

The chain links TRBV7-2 to TRBJ1-3, with a possible D match to TRBD1 (5 bases). The germline gives CDR1 SGHTA, CDR2 FQGNSA. V was cut by 5 bases and J by 3 bases, with 17 bases left in between. This CDR3 has 16 residues. The CDR3 nucleotides read TGTGCCAGCAGCCCCGCCGGGGGGTTCGGTGGAAACACCATATATTTT. Its translation is CASSPAGGFGGNTIYF.

V gene TRBV11-2 combines with J gene TRBJ1-2; no firm D call. Germline assignment: CDR1 SGHAT and CDR2 FQNNGV. The V end was cut by 0 bases, the J end by 3 bases, with 11 bases between. There are 15 residues in the CDR3. CDR3 bases: TGTGCCAGCAGCTTAGAACCCGCCCGGGACTATGGCTACACCTTC. Translated: CASSLEPARDYGYTF.

The V call is TRBV29-1, the J call TRBJ1-2, with 10 bases lining up with TRBD1. The germline V gene has CDR1 SQVTM and CDR2 ANQGSEA. The CDR3 sequence is 11 residues long. With V trimmed by 5 bases and J by 8 bases, 2 bases remained unmatched. The CDR3 DNA reads TGCAGCGTTCGACAGGGGGCAGGCTACACCTTC. Its protein is CSVRQGAGYTF. The whole variable domain, remainder taken from reference TRBV29-1 and TRBJ1-2, is SAVISQKPSRDICQRGTSLTIQCQVDSQVTMMFWYRQQPGQSLTLIATANQGSEATYESGFVIDKFPISRPNLTFSTLTVSNMSPEDSSIYLCSVRQGAGYTFGSGTRLTVV.

V and J are TRBV7-2 and TRBJ2-3; D might be TRBD2 (5 bases). This CDR3 spans 15 amino acids. Trimming took 3 bases from V and 1 from J, leaving 11 bases between them. The germline V gene has CDR1 SGHTA and CDR2 FQGNSA. The CDR3: CASSLGGSGTDTQYF. CDR3 in DNA: TGTGCCAGCAGCTTGGGTGGGAGCGGCACAGATACGCAGTATTTT.

The chain links TRBV7-8 to TRBJ2-7, with a tentative D call TRBD2 (6 bases). Trimming took 4 bases from V and 2 from J, leaving 18 bases between them. CDR1 and CDR2 (germline): SGHVS, FQNEAQ. The CDR3 extends over 16 amino acids. For the CDR3, the DNA is TGTGCCAGCAGCTCAACGGACTGGGCGGGGACCTACGAGCAGTACTTC. Protein: CASSSTDWAGTYEQYF. Full variable domain (rest looked up from reference TRBV7-8 and TRBJ2-7): GAGVSQSPRYKVAKRGQDVALRCDPISGHVSLFWYQQALGQGPEFLTYFQNEAQLDKSGLPSDRFFAERPEGSVSTLKIQRTQQEDSAVYLCASSSTDWAGTYEQYFGPGTRLTVT.

This clone appeared once. The chain employs TRBV6-6 and TRBJ1-1; the D gene is possibly TRBD1 (5 bases). CDR3 size: 13 residues. Germline CDR1 and CDR2: MNHNY and SVGAGI (reference sequence). V gave up 6 bases and J gave up 1 base, with 9 bases separating them. CDR3 region: CASSSDRNTEAFF. In DNA, the CDR3 is TGTGCCAGCAGCTCCGACAGGAACACTGAAGCTTTCTTT.

The gene calls are TRBV7-8 and TRBJ1-1; the match to TRBD1 covers 8 bases. The V and J ends lost 5 bases and 1 base, in that order; junction bases with no gene match: 3. CDR3 length equals 14 residues. Per germline, CDR1 SGHVS and CDR2 FQNEAQ. The CDR3 sequence is CASSTGQGNTEAFF. For the CDR3, the DNA is TGTGCCAGCAGCACCGGACAGGGGAACACTGAAGCTTTCTTT.

The chain recombines TRBV11-2 with TRBJ2-3; TRBD2 agrees at 13 bases. V was pared by 5 bases and J by 3 bases, with 5 bases of the junction left unmatched. The CDR3 runs 16 residues. Looked up from germline, CDR1 is SGHAT and CDR2 is FQNNGV. DNA for the CDR3: TGTGCCAGCAGCCCCCGACTAGCGGGAGGAACAGATACGCAGTATTTT. Its translation is CASSPRLAGGTDTQYF.

The chain has TRBV25-1 and TRBJ2-7; no clear D. Germline V gives CDR1 MGHDK, CDR2 SYGVNS. This CDR3 contains 11 residues. V lost 6 bases to trimming and J lost 7 bases, with 10 bases between them. CDR3 DNA sequence: TGTGCCAGCAGGACCCCCGGGGAGCAGTACTTC. It yields the protein CASRTPGEQYF.

The chain has TRBV4-1 and TRBJ2-7; possibly TRBD2 for D (5 bases). Germline loops: CDR1 MGHRA, CDR2 YSYEKL. The V and J ends lost 0 bases and 0 bases respectively, with 12 bases between them. This CDR3 spans 16 amino acids. CDR3 sequence (DNA): TGCGCCAGCAGCCAAGAAGAGGGTCCTAGCTCCTACGAGCAGTACTTC. Protein sequence: CASSQEEGPSSYEQYF.

The chain joins TRBV7-3 to TRBJ2-5; maybe TRBD1 (5 bases). Germline V gene data show CDR1 as SGHTA and CDR2 as FQGTGA. Trimming cost V 5 bases and J 3 bases, with 16 bases left between them. The CDR3 is 15 amino acids. For the CDR3, the DNA is TGTGCCAGCAGCGCCTTCGGCGTCAGGGAAGAGACCCAGTACTTC. Translating gives CASSAFGVREETQYF.

The chain employs TRBV11-2 and TRBJ2-5; D ambiguous. Germline lookup yields CDR1 SGHAT and CDR2 FQNNGV. V was pared by 6 bases and J by 3 bases, with 11 bases between. The CDR3 length is 13 residues. The CDR3 sequence is CASRRVVKETQYF. CDR3 DNA sequence: TGTGCCAGCAGGAGAGTTGTAAAAGAGACCCAGTACTTC.

The V call is TRBV2, the J call TRBJ2-7; D unclear. The germline V and J ends were trimmed by 0 bases and 2 bases, with 5 bases remaining between them. CDR3 length: 13 residues. CDR1 SNHLY and CDR2 FYNNEI come from the germline V gene. CDR3 loop: CASSEAAAYEQYF. The CDR3 DNA reads as TGTGCCAGCAGTGAAGCGGCCGCCTACGAGCAGTACTTC.

The chain uses TRBV11-3 and TRBJ1-1; 7 bases are a match to TRBD1. V shed 1 base, J shed 3 bases, and the junction held 2 bases outside the gene matches. Germline lookup yields CDR1 SGHNT and CDR2 YENEEA. The CDR3 is 14 amino acids. The CDR3 DNA reads TGTGCCAGCAGCTTAGGACAGGGCTACACTGAAGCTTTCTTT. This gives the protein CASSLGQGYTEAFF. Drawing the rest from reference TRBV11-3 and TRBJ1-1, the complete variable domain is EAGVVQSPRYKIIEKKQPVAFWCNPISGHNTLYWYLQNLGQGPELLIRYENEEAVDDSQLPKDRFSAERLKGVDSTLKIQPAELGDSAVYLCASSLGQGYTEAFFGQGTRLTVV.

V gene TRBV2 combines with J gene TRBJ1-3; D not resolved. Trimming cost V 6 bases and J 0 bases, with 12 bases left between them. Per the germline V gene, CDR1 is SNHLY and CDR2 is FYNNEI. The CDR3 consists of 15 residues. CDR3 sequence (DNA): TGTGCCAGCAGCGCGTCAAGGAGCTCTGGAAACACCATATATTTT. The encoded protein is CASSASRSSGNTIYF.

This chain uses TRBV15 with TRBJ2-7; the D gene is possibly TRBD1 (6 bases). CDR1 is LNHNV, CDR2 YYDKDF, per germline (reference sequence). The CDR3 loop spans 14 amino acids. Deletions cut 0 bases from V and 0 bases from J, with 6 bases between. The CDR3 sequence is CATSREQGSYEQYF. CDR3 nucleotides: TGTGCCACCAGCAGAGAACAGGGCTCCTACGAGCAGTACTTC.

This clone was counted a single time. The chain links TRBV4-3 to TRBJ2-1; 9 bases are shared with TRBD2. V shed 4 bases and J 0 bases; nucleotides not matched to a gene: 13. Germline CDR1 and CDR2: LGHNA and YSLEER. The CDR3 covers 19 residues. The CDR3 DNA follows: TGCGCCAGCAGCCGCACCTGGGGGACTAGCCCCTCCTCCTACAATGAGCAGTTCTTC. This gives the protein CASSRTWGTSPSSYNEQFF.

The rearrangement joins TRBV5-1 to TRBJ1-4, with D possibly TRBD1 on 5 matching bases. The CDR3 contains 15 residues. The germline gives CDR1 SGHRS, CDR2 YFSETQ. V was shortened by 2 bases and J by 4 bases, with 12 bases between the two germline ends. DNA of the CDR3: TGCGCCAGCAGCTTCGGCGGCAGGGATAATGAAAAACTGTTTTTT. It is translated as CASSFGGRDNEKLFF. Together with reference TRBV5-1 and TRBJ1-4, the CDR3 gives the full variable domain: KAGVTQTPRYLIKTRGQQVTLSCSPISGHRSVSWYQQTPGQGLQFLFEYFSETQRNKGNFPGRFSGRQFSNSRSEMNVSTLELGDSALYLCASSFGGRDNEKLFFGSGTQLSVL.

This sequence joins TRBV11-2 and TRBJ1-2; the D gene is possibly TRBD1 (5 bases). Germline V CDR1 and CDR2: SGHAT, FQNNGV. V was cut by 0 bases and J by 2 bases, with 7 bases left in between. The CDR3 consists of 14 residues. The CDR3: CASSLDGGNYGYTF. Written as DNA, the CDR3 is TGTGCCAGCAGCTTAGATGGGGGGAACTATGGCTACACCTTC.

The chain recombines TRBV29-1 with TRBJ2-3; 11 nucleotides agree with TRBD2. Unmatched junction bases numbered 13, after V lost 7 bases and J lost 4 bases. The CDR3 runs to 16 residues. CDR1 is SQVTM and CDR2 is ANQGSEA in the germline V gene. In nucleotides, the CDR3 is TGCAGCGAAACTAGCGGGAGCGCTTCCAGAGCAGATACGCAGTATTTT. Translation gives CSETSGSASRADTQYF.

The chain joins TRBV10-1 to TRBJ2-1; TRBD2 matches 10 bases. Looked up from germline, CDR1 is WNHNN and CDR2 is SYGVQD (reference sequence). The V gene end was trimmed by 3 bases and the J gene end by 7 bases; junction bases not matched to a gene: 3. This CDR3 region has 14 residues. In DNA form, the CDR3 reads TGCGCCAGCAGTGATAGCGGGAGGAAAAATGAGCAGTTCTTC. It encodes CASSDSGRKNEQFF.

The chain is built from TRBV28 and TRBJ2-1; D gene unclear. The CDR3 runs to 16 residues. Per the germline V gene, CDR1 is MDHEN and CDR2 is SYDVKM. Trimming pared 5 bases from V and 1 base from J, leaving 15 bases between. Here the CDR3 reads CASSRRSTLSYNEQFF. In DNA, the CDR3 is TGTGCCAGCAGTCGAAGATCTACCCTTTCCTACAATGAGCAGTTCTTC.